This TCR beta chain was retrieved from a study of Ad26.COV2.S vaccination and SARS-CoV-2 variants. For the study at large: As a participant in COV1001, the donor was in the Ad26.COV2.S trial arm. The study gave Ad26.COV2.S intramuscularly, once or twice 56 days apart. Overall study results and limits: Estimates derived from TCR breadth and depth analyses may have underestimated total T cell responses. Vaccinated and placebo-treated recipients had similar non-spike TCR breadth.

Only one count was recorded for this clone. What it binds is not known. The CDR3 loop spans 14 amino acids. V was cut by 0 bases and J by 4 bases, with 10 bases left in between. Germline CDR1 and CDR2: SGHRS and YFSETQ. Treatment reported: roughly 20 received Ad26.COV2.S at low or high dose, single or two shots; about 5 received placebo; per-sample allocation not given. The samples were gathered on day 63 after the first injection of vaccine or placebo. TCRdb's table, derived via immunoSEQ multiplex PCR, lists solely in-frame clones and lacks some. The table has about 370,000 clones, 70% to 90% seen once.

The sample was peripheral blood, taken in a trial of Ad26.COV2.S vaccine versus placebo. The chain recombines TRBV5-1 with TRBJ1-2; D is undetermined. The sequence derives from a person aged 18-65 years who received the Ad26.COV2.S COVID-19 vaccine or a placebo. The CDR3: CASSLADTGYGYTF. The CDR3 DNA follows: TGCGCCAGCAGCTTGGCCGACACTGGCTATGGCTACACCTTC.